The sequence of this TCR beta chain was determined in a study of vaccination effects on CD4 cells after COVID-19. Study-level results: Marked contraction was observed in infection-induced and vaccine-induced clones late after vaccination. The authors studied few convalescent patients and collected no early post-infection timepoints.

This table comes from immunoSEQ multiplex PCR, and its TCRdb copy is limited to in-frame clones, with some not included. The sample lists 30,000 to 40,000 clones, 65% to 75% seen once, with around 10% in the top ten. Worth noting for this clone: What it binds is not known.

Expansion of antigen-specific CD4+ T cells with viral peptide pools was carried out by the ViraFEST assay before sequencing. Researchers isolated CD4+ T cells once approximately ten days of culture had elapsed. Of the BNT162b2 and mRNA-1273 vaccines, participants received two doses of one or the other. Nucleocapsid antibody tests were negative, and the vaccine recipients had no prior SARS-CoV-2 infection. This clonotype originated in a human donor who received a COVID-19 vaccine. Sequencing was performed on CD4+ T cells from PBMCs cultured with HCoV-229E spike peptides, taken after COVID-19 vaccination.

The CDR3 nucleotides read TGTGCCAGCACAGGGCAGTTCTCTGGAAACACCATATATTTT. The encoded protein is CASTGQFSGNTIYF. The rearrangement links TRBV6-5 to TRBJ1-3, with D maybe TRBD1 (5 bases). This CDR3 region has 14 residues. Deletions cut 7 bases from V and 0 bases from J, with 10 bases between. From germline, CDR1 is MNHEY and CDR2 SVGAGI.